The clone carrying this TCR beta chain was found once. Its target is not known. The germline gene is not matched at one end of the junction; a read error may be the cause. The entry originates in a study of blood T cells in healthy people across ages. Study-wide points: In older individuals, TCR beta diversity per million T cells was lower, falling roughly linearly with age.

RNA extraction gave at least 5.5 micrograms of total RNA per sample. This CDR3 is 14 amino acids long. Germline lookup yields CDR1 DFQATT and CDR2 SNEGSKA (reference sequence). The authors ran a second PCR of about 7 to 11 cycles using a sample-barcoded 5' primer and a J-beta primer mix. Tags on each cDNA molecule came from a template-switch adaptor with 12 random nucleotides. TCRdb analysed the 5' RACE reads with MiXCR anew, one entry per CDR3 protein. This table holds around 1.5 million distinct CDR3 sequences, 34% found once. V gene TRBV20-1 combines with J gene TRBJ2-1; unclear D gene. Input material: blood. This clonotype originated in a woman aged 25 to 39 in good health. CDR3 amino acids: CSARDLASYSEQFF. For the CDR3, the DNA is TGCAGTGCTAGAGATCTGGCCTCCTACAGTGAGCAGTTCTTC.